These T cell receptor beta chains were read from a single sample in a study of blood T cell repertoires in COVID-19. Generated by immunoSEQ multiplex PCR, the TCRdb table keeps only in-frame clones and is missing some. The top ten hold over 9.5% of the sample, which has tens of thousands of clones, roughly 87% seen once. Input material: peripheral blood. The origin of the receptors is an elderly man with acute or convalescent COVID-19. The CDR3 runs from the conserved cysteine through the conserved F or W. The D gene is left open where the match is weak.

V: TRBV9
J: TRBJ1-1
D: .
CDR3: CASGKSGRGDTEAFF
DNA: TGTGCCAGCGGGAAATCAGGGCGGGGCGACACTGAAGCTTTCTTT

V: TRBV7-3
J: TRBJ2-5
D: .
CDR3: CASSFGGAQETQYF
DNA: TGTGCCAGCAGTTTTGGTGGGGCACAAGAGACCCAGTACTTC

V: TRBV10-2
J: TRBJ2-5
D: .
CDR3: CASSEEAKSAQYF
DNA: TGCGCCAGCAGTGAGGAGGCCAAATCAGCCCAGTACTTC

V: TRBV27
J: TRBJ2-7
D: .
CDR3: CASSQGGYEQYF
DNA: TGTGCCAGCAGTCAGGGGGGATACGAGCAGTACTTC

V: TRBV6-5
J: TRBJ1-1
D: .
CDR3: CASKTDKNTEAFF
DNA: TGTGCCAGCAAAACGGACAAAAACACTGAAGCTTTCTTT

V: TRBV7-7
J: TRBJ1-3
D: TRBD1
CDR3: CASSPGTVSGNTIYF
DNA: TGTGCTAGCAGCCCCGGGACAGTCTCTGGAAACACCATATATTTT

V: TRBV7-8
J: TRBJ1-6
D: TRBD1
CDR3: CASSLGPGGNSPLHF
DNA: TGTGCCAGCAGCTTAGGTCCAGGGGGTAATTCACCCCTCCACTTT

V: TRBV14
J: TRBJ1-3
D: .
CDR3: CASSPEGGNTIYF
DNA: TGTGCCAGCAGCCCAGAGGGCGGAAACACCATATATTTT

V: TRBV3-1/TRBV3-2
J: TRBJ2-7
D: .
CDR3: CASSQEDSAYEQYF
DNA: TGTGCCAGCAGCCAAGAGGACAGCGCCTACGAGCAGTACTTC

V: TRBV27
J: TRBJ2-7
D: TRBD1
CDR3: CASSPWDRDEGEQYF
DNA: TGTGCCAGCAGTCCCTGGGACAGGGACGAAGGCGAGCAGTACTTC